This T cell receptor (beta chain) appears in the sequencing data of a study of CXCR3-negative and CXCR3-positive naive CD8 T cells. Study observations and caveats: TRB CDR3s of CXCR3-positive naive cells were more hydrophobic than those of CXCR3-negative naive cells.

The CDR3 has 17 residues. CDR1 is SGHTA and CDR2 is FQGNSA in the germline V gene. Turning to this clonotype: Its antigen is not known.

The TRB libraries of cDNA were built by UMI-labeled 5' RACE. TCRdb re-called the 5' RACE reads; one entry per CDR3 protein, DNA not given. The sample includes some 47,000 distinct CDR3 sequences. The sequence came from a human donor in good health. Some clones in this sample may be carry-over from other donors' samples. J is TRBJ1-4 and V is TRBV7-2; TCRdb lists TRBD1, though no DNA is available to test this call. The material sequenced was naive CXCR3+ CD8+ T cells from blood. This sample's subset: CD45RO-CCR7+CD27+CD95- naive CD8+ T cells expressing CXCR3 (TNR3+). CDR3 amino acids: CASSSPTDGPSNEKLFF.